This T cell receptor (beta chain) comes out of a study of blood T cell repertoires in COVID-19. The age range of participants was about 18 to 95 years, with residence in about 25 US areas. Participants had their cohort set by participant-reported clinical history. Sequencing used immunoSEQ multiplex PCR; TCRdb keeps in-frame clones, though not all of them. Counted here are around 320,000 clones, 90% occurring once; the ten biggest clones make up 3.5% to 4.5%. Germline V gives CDR1 KGHDR, CDR2 SFDVKD. The CDR3 sequence is 15 residues long. The V gene end was trimmed by 12 bases and the J gene end by 1 base; junction bases not matched to a gene: 11.

The receptor was derived from a young woman with acute COVID-19. The sequencing sample was made of PBMCs or T cells enriched from blood (not recorded which). The rearrangement links TRBV24-1 to TRBJ2-7; 10 bases are shared with TRBD1. CDR3 protein: CAASTGTGVSYEQYF. DNA for the CDR3: TGTGCCGCGAGTACCGGGACAGGGGTTTCCTACGAGCAGTACTTC.